The 5 T cell receptor beta chains below come from one sample, sequenced in a study of cytomegalovirus exposure and HLA in healthy donors. Measured with immunoSEQ multiplex PCR; TCRdb has only the in-frame clones, and not every one. The data hold approximately 160,000 clones, with less than 95% observed a single time. Sample: PBMCs. Receptors originate from a woman aged 18-35 years in good health and CMV-seropositive.

The chain uses TRBV10-3 and TRBJ1-3; D not resolved. Germline CDR1 reads ENHRY; CDR2 reads SYGVKD. Trimming pared 11 bases from V and 1 base from J, leaving 12 bases between. This CDR3 is built from 13 residues. The CDR3 here is CALKPVSGNTIYF. Here the CDR3 DNA reads TGTGCCCTTAAGCCGGTTTCTGGAAACACCATATATTTT.

The V gene is TRBV7-8, the J gene TRBJ1-2; no clear D. The germline gives CDR1 SGHVS, CDR2 FQNEAQ. V lost 0 bases and J 8 bases, leaving 7 bases between the germline ends. The CDR3 length is 12 residues. The CDR3: CASSLAAGGYTF. DNA for the CDR3: TGTGCCAGCAGCTTAGCGGCGGGGGGCTACACCTTC. The variable domain in full, completed from reference TRBV7-8 and TRBJ1-2, reads GAGVSQSPRYKVAKRGQDVALRCDPISGHVSLFWYQQALGQGPEFLTYFQNEAQLDKSGLPSDRFFAERPEGSVSTLKIQRTQQEDSAVYLCASSLAAGGYTFGSGTRLTVV.

This clone was detected a few times. The chain joins TRBV2 to TRBJ1-1; maybe TRBD1 (5 bases). The V gene's germline CDR1 is SNHLY and CDR2 FYNNEI. V was pared by 4 bases and J by 1 base, with 13 bases between. CDR3 size: 15 residues. The CDR3 sequence: CASSGMSRANTEAFF. The CDR3 DNA sequence: TGTGCCAGCAGTGGAATGAGCAGGGCGAACACTGAAGCTTTCTTT.

A note on this clone: Other DNA sequences of this sample code for an identical CDR3. This chain connects TRBV19 to TRBJ2-6, with unresolved D. V dropped 3 bases and J dropped 0 bases, with 6 bases sitting between them. The CDR3 has 15 residues. Germline CDR1 is LNHDA and CDR2 is SQIVND (reference sequence). The DNA of the CDR3 is TGTGCCAGTAGTATCCAGTTCTCTGGGGCCAACGTCCTGACTTTC. It is translated as CASSIQFSGANVLTF.

Here the CDR3 DNA reads TGCAGTGGTACTAGCGGGGGCGAGCAGTACTTC. It encodes CSGTSGGEQYF. This chain uses TRBV20-1 with TRBJ2-7, with TRBD2 identical over 11 bases. This CDR3 comprises 11 residues. Trimming removed 7 bases from V and 6 bases from J; junction bases left unmatched: 2. The germline gives CDR1 DFQATT, CDR2 SNEGSKA (reference sequence).